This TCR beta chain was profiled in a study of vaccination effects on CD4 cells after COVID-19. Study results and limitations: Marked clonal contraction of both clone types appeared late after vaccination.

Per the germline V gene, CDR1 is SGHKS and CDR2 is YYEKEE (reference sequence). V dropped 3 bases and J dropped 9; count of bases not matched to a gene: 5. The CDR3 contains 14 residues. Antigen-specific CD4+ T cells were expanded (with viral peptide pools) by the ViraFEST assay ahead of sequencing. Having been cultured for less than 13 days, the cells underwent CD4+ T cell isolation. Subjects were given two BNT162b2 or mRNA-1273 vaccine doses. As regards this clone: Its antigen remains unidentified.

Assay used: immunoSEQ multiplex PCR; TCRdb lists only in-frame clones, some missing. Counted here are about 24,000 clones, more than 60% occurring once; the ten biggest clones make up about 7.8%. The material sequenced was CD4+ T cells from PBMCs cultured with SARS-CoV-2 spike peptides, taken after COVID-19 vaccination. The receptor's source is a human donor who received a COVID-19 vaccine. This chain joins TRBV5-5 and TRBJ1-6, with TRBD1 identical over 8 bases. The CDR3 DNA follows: TGTGCCAGCAGCTACGACAGGGGTGGTTCACCCCTCCACTTT. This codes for CASSYDRGGSPLHF.